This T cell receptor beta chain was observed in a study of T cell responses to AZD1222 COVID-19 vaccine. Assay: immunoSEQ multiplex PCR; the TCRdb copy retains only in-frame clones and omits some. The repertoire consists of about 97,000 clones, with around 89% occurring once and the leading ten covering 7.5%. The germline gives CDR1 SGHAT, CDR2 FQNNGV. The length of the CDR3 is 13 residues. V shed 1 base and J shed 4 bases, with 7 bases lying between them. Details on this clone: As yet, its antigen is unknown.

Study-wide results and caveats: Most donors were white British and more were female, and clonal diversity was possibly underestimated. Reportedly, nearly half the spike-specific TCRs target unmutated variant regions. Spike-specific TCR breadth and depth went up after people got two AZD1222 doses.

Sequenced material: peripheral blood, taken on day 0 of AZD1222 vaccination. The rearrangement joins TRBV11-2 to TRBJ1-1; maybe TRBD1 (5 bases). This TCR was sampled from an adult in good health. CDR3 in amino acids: CASSLVRGTEAFF. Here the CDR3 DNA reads TGTGCCAGCAGCTTAGTAAGGGGCACTGAAGCTTTCTTT.